This T cell receptor beta chain originates from a study of Ad26.COV2.S vaccination and SARS-CoV-2 variants. Treatment defined: some 20 received Ad26.COV2.S at low or high dose, single or two shots; about five received placebo; per-sample allocation not given. Sampling took place 63 days after the first vaccine or placebo injection. J was trimmed by 4 bases and V by 0 bases; bases with no gene match: 9. The CDR3 runs 17 residues. Germline CDR1 reads SGDLS; CDR2 reads YYNGEE. Data came from immunoSEQ multiplex PCR; TCRdb stores just in-frame clones and leaves some out. The sample carries over 400,000 clones, approximately 92% recorded once.

The chain couples TRBV9 to TRBJ2-1; 8 bases match TRBD2. This TCR was sampled from a person between 18 and 59 years old who received the Ad26.COV2.S COVID-19 vaccine or a placebo. This material consisted of peripheral blood, taken in a trial of Ad26.COV2.S vaccine versus placebo. The CDR3 DNA reads TGTGCCAGCAGCGTAGACCCTACTAGCGGAAAATACAATGAGCAGTTCTTC. As protein: CASSVDPTSGKYNEQFF.